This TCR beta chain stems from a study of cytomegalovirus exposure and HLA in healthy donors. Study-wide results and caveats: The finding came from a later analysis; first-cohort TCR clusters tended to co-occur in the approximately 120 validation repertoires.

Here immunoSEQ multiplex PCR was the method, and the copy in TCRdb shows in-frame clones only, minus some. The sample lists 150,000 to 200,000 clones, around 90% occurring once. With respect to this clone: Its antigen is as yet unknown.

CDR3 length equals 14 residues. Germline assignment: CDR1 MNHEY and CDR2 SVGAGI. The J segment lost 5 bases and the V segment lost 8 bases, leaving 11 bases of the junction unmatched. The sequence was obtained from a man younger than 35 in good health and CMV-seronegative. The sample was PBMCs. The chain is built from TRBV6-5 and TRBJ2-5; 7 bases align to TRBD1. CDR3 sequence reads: CASSQPGTVETQYF. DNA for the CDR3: TGTGCCAGCTCGCAACCCGGGACAGTTGAGACCCAGTACTTC.